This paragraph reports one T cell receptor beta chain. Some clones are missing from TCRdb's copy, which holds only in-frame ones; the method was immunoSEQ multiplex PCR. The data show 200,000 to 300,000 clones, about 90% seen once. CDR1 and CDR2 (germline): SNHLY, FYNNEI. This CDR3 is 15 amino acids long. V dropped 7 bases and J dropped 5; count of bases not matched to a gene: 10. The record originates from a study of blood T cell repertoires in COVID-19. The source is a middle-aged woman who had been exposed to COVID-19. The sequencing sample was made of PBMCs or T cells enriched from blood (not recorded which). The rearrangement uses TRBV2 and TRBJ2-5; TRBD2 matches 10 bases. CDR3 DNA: TGTGCCAGCACCGGCCCTAGCGGGGGTTACGAGACCCAGTACTTC. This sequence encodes CASTGPSGGYETQYF.